The sequence of this T cell receptor beta chain was determined in a study of blood T cell repertoires in COVID-19. Study at large: T cells, B-cell-depleted T cells, or PBMCs supplied cDNA or gDNA.

CDR1 is SNHLY, CDR2 FYNNEI, per germline. This CDR3 is 14 amino acids long. Trimming took 4 bases from V and 0 from J, leaving 9 bases between them. Measured with immunoSEQ multiplex PCR; TCRdb has only the in-frame clones, and not every one. The sample consists of 180,000 or so clones, 65% to 90% of them appearing once. This clone was picked up a small number of times. Sequenced: PBMCs or T cells enriched from blood (not recorded which). This chain links TRBV2 with TRBJ1-2; no clear D. The receptor was derived from a man between 45 and 60 years old who had recovered from COVID-19. CDR3 DNA sequence: TGTGCCAGCAGTGTTAATGGAGCTAACTATGGCTACACCTTC. Translating gives CASSVNGANYGYTF.